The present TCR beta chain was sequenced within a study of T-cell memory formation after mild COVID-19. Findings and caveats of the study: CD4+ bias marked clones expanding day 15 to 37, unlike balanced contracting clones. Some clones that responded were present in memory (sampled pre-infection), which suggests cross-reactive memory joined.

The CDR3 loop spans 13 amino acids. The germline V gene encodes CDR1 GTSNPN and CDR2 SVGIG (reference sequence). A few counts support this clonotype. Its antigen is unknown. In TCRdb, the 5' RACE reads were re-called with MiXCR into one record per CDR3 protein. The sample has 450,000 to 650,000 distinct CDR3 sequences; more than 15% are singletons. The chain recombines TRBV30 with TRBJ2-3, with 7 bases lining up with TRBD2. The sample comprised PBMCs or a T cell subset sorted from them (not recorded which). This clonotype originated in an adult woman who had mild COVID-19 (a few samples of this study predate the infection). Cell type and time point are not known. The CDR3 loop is CASSRGTTDTQYF. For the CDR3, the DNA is TGTGCTTCGTCGCGGGGGACCACAGATACGCAGTATTTT. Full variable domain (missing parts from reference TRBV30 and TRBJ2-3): SQTIHQWPATLVQPVGSPLSLECTVEGTSNPNLYWYRQAAGRGLQLLFYSVGIGQISSEVPQNLSASRPQDRQFILSSKKLLLSDSGFYLCASSRGTTDTQYFGPGTRLTVL.